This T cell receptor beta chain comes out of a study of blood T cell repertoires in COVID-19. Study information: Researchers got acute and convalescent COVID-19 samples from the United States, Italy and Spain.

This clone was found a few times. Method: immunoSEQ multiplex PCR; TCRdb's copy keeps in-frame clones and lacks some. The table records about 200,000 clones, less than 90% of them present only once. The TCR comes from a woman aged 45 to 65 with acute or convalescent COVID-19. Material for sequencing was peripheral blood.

This CDR3 reads CATRALLGSNQPQHF. The CDR3, as DNA: TGTGCCACCAGGGCCCTCTTGGGGAGCAATCAGCCCCAGCATTTT. This rearrangement joins TRBV19 to TRBJ1-5; a possible D gene is TRBD1 (5 bases). Trimming removed 10 bases at V and 1 base at J, with 17 bases between. Germline V gene sequence: CDR1 LNHDA, CDR2 SQIVND (reference sequence). This CDR3 has 15 amino acids.